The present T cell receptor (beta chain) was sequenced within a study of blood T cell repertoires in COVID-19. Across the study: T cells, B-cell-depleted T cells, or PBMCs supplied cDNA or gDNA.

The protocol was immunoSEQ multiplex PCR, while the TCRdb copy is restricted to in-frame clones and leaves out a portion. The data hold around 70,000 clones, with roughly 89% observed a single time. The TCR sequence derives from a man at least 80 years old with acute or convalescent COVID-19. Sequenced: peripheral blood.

CDR3 region: CASQRQGLQPQHF. The DNA for the CDR3 is TGTGCCAGTCAAAGACAGGGGCTTCAGCCCCAGCATTTT. This sequence joins TRBV19 and TRBJ1-5, with 8 bases identical to TRBD1. The CDR3 contains 13 residues. V shed 8 bases and J 6 bases; nucleotides not matched to a gene: 6. Per germline, CDR1 LNHDA and CDR2 SQIVND (reference sequence). Full variable domain (rest looked up from reference TRBV19 and TRBJ1-5): DGGITQSPKYLFRKEGQNVTLSCEQNLNHDAMYWYRQDPGQGLRLIYYSQIVNDFQKGDIAEGYSVSREKKESFPLTVTSAQKNPTAFYLCASQRQGLQPQHFGDGTRLSIL.